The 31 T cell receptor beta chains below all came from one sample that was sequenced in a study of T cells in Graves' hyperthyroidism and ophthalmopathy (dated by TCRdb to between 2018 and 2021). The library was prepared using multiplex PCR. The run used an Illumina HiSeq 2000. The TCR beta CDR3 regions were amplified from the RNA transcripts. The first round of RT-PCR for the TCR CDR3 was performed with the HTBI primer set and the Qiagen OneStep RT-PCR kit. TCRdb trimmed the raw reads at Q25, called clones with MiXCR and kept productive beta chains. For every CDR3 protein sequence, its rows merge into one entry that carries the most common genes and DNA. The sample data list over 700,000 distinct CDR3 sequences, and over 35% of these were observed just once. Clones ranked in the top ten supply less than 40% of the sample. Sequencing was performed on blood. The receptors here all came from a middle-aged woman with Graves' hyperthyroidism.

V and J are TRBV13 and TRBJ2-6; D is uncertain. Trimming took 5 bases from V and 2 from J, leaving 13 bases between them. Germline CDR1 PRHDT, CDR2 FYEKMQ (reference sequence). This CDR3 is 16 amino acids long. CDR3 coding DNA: TGTGCCAGCAGCCGATTGGATGGTGCTGGGGCCAACGTCCTGACTTTC. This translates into CASSRLDGAGANVLTF.

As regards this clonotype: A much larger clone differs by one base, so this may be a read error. The CDR3 bases are TGTGCCAGCAGCTTATATCGAGGGAACTCTGGCTACACCTTC. Translating gives CASSLYRGNSGYTF. The chain recombines TRBV7-2 with TRBJ1-2; D is ambiguous. Per the germline V gene, CDR1 is SGHTA and CDR2 is FQGNSA. CDR3 length: 14 amino acids.

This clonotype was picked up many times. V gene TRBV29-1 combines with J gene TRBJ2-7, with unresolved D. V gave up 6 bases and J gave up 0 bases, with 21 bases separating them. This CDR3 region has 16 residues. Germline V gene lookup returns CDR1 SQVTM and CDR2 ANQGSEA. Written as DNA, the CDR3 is TGCAGCGTGGCCCTATCGTTGAGGACCAGCTCCTACGAGCAGTACTTC. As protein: CSVALSLRTSSYEQYF.

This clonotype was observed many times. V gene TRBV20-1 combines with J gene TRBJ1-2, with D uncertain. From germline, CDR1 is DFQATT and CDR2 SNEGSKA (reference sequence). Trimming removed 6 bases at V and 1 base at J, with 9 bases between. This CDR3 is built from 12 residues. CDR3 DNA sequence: TGCAGTGCCCTGGGAGGTAACTATGGCTACACCTTC. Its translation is CSALGGNYGYTF.

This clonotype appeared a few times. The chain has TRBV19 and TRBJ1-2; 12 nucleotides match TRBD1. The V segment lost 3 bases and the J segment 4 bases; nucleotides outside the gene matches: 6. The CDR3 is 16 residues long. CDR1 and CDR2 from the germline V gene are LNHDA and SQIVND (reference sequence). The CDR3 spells CASSMRDRGRIYGYTF. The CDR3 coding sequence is TGTGCCAGTAGTATGAGGGACAGGGGGCGAATCTATGGCTACACCTTC.

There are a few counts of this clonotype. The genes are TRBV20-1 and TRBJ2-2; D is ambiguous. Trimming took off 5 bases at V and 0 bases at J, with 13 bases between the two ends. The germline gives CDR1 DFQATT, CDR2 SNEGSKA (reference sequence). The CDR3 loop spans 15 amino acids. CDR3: CSASGPITNTGELFF. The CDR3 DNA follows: TGCAGTGCTTCTGGACCGATTACGAACACCGGGGAGCTGTTTTTT.

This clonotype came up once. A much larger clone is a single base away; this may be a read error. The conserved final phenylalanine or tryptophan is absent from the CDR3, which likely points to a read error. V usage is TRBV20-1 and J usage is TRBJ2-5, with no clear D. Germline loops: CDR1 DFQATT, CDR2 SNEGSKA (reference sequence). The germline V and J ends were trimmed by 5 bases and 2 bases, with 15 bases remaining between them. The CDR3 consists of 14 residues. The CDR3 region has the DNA TGCAGTGCTCCCTCCACTGACGGACAAGAGACCCAGTACCTC. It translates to CSAPSTDGQETQYL.

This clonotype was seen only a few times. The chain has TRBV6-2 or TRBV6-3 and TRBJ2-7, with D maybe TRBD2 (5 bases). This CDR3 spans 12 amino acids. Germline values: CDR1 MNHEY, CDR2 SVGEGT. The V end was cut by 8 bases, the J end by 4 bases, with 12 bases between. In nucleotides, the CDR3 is TGTGCCAGCCTGGGAGTCTCATACGAGCAGTACTTC. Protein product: CASLGVSYEQYF.

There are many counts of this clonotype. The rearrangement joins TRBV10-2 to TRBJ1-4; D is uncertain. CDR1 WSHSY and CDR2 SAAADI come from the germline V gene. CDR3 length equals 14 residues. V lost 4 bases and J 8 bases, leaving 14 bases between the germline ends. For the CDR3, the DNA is TGCGCCAGCAGTGCGTCACGGCTTGGAGAAAAACTGTTTTTT. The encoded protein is CASSASRLGEKLFF.

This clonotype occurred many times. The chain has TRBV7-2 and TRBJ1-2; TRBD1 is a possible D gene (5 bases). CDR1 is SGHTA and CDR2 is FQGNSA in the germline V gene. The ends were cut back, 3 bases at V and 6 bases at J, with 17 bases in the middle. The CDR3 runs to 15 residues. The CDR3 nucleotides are TGTGCCAGCAGCTTTTATCGTGGGGCGCATGATGGCTACACCTTC. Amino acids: CASSFYRGAHDGYTF.

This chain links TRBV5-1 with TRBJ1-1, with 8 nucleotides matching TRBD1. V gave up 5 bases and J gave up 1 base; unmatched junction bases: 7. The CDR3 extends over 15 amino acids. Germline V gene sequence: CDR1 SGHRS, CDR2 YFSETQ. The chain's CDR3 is CASRAPGGANTEAFF. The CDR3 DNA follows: TGCGCCAGCAGGGCCCCAGGGGGCGCGAACACTGAAGCTTTCTTT.

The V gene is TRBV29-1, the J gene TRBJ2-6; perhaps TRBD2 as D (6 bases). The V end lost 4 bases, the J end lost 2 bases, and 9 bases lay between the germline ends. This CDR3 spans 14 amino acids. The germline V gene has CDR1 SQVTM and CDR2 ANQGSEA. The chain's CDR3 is CSVVGGTGANVLTF. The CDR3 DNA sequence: TGCAGCGTTGTCGGGGGAACTGGGGCCAACGTCCTGACTTTC.

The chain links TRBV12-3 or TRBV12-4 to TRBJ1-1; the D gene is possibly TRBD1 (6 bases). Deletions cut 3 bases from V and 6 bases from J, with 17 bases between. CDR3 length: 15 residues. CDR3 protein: CASSFSVRGGPEAFF. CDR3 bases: TGTGCCAGCAGTTTTTCGGTCAGGGGTGGCCCTGAAGCTTTCTTT.

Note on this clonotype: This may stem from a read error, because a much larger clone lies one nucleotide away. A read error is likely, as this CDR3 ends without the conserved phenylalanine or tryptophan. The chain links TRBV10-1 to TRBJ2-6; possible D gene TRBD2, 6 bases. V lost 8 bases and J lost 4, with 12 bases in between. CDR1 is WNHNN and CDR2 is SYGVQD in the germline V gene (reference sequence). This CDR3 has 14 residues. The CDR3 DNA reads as TGCGCCAGCTCGGGGGAGGCCGGGGCCAACGTCCTGACTCTC. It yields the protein CASSGEAGANVLTL.

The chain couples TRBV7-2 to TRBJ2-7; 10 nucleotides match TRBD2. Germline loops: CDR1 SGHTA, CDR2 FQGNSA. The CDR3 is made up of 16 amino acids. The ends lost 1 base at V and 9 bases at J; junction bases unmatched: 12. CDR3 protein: CASSLVFTSGNVGQYF. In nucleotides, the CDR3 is TGTGCCAGCAGCTTAGTGTTTACTAGCGGGAATGTTGGGCAGTACTTC.

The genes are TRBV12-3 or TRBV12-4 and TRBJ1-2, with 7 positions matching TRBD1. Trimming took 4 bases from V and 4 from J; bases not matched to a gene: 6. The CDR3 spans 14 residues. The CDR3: CASSSHDRVYGYTF. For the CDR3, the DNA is TGTGCCAGCAGTTCACACGACAGGGTCTATGGCTACACCTTC.

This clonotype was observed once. In nucleotides, the CDR3 is TGCAGTGCTATTCCCGACAGGGAAGAGACCCAGTACTTC. Translating it yields CSAIPDREETQYF. The chain carries TRBV20-1 and TRBJ2-5, with 7 positions matching TRBD1. The germline CDR1 and CDR2 sequences are DFQATT and SNEGSKA (reference sequence). CDR3 length equals 13 residues. The V and J ends lost 4 bases and 3 bases, in that order; junction bases with no gene match: 5.

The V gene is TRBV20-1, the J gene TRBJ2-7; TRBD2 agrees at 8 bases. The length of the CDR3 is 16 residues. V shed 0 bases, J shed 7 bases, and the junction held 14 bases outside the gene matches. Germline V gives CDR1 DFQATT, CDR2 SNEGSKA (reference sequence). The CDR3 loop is CSARDISGSIYNEQYF. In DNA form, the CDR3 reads TGCAGTGCTAGAGACATAAGCGGGAGTATCTACAATGAGCAGTACTTC.

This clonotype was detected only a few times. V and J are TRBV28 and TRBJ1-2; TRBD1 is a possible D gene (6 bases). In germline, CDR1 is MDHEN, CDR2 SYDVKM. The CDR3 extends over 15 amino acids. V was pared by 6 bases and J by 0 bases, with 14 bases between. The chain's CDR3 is CASRSAGTTNYGYTF. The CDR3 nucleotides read TGTGCCAGCAGGAGCGCCGGGACAACTAACTATGGCTACACCTTC.

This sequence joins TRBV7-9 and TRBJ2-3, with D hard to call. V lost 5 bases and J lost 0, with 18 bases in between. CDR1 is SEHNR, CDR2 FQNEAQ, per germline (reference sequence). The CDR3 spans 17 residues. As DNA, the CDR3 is TGTGCCAGCAGCCCCCCCGGCGCACTTACTAGCACAGATACGCAGTATTTT. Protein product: CASSPPGALTSTDTQYF. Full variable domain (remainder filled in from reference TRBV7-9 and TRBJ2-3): DTGVSQNPRHKITKRGQNVTFRCDPISEHNRLYWYRQTLGQGPEFLTYFQNEAQLEKSRLLSDRFSAERPKGSFSTLEIQRTEQGDSAMYLCASSPPGALTSTDTQYFGPGTRLTVL.

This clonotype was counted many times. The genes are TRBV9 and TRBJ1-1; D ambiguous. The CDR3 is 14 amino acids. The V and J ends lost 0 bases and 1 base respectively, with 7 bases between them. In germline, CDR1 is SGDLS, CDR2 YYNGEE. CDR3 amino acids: CASSVGERNTEAFF. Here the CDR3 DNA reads TGTGCCAGCAGCGTAGGAGAGAGGAACACTGAAGCTTTCTTT.

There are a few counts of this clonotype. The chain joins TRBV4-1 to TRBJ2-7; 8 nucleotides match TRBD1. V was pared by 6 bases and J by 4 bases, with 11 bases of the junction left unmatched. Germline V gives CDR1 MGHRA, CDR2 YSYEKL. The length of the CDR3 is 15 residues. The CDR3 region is CASSLYWDRSYEQYF. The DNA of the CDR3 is TGCGCCAGCAGTCTCTACTGGGACAGGTCGTACGAGCAGTACTTC.

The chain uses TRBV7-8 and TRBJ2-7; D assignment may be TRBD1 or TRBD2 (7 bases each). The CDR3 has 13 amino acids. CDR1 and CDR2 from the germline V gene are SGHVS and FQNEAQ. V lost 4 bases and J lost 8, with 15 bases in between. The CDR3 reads CASSSQGGAKQYF. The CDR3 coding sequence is TGTGCCAGCAGCTCCCAGGGGGGGGCGAAGCAGTACTTC.

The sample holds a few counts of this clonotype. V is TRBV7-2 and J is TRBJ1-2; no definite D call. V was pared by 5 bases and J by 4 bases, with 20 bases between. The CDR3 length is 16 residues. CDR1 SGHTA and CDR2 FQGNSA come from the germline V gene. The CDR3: CASSREPGLTVYGYTF. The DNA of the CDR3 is TGTGCCAGCAGCCGAGAGCCGGGCCTCACCGTCTATGGCTACACCTTC.

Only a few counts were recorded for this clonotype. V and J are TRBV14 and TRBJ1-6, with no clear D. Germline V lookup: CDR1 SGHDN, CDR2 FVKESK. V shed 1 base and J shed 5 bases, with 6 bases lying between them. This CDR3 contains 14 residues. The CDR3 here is CASSQGFHNSPLHF. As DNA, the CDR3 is TGTGCCAGCAGCCAAGGGTTCCATAATTCACCCCTCCACTTT.

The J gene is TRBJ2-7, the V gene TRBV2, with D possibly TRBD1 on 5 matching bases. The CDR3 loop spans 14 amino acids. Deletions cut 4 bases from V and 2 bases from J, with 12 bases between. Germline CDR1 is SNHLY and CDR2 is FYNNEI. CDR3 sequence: CASSGGGSTYEQYF. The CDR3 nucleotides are TGTGCCAGCAGTGGGGGCGGATCTACCTACGAGCAGTACTTC. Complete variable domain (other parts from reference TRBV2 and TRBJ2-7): EPEVTQTPSHQVTQMGQEVILRCVPISNHLYFYWYRQILGQKVEFLVSFYNNEISEKSEIFDDQFSVERPDGSNFTLKIRSTKLEDSAMYFCASSGGGSTYEQYFGPGTRLTVT.

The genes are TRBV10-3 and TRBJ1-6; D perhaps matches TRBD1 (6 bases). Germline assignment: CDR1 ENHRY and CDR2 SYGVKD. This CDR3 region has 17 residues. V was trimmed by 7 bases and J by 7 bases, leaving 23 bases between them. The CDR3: CAITTGRDLTRNSPLHF. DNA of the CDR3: TGTGCCATCACCACAGGGCGGGACCTGACGCGAAATTCACCCCTCCACTTT.

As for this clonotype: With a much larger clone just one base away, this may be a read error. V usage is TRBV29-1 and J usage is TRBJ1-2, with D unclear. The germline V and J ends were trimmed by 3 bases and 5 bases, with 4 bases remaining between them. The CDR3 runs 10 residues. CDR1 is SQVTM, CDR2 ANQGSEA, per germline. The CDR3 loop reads CSVDQYGYTF. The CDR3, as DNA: TGCAGCGTTGACCAGTATGGCTACACCTTC.

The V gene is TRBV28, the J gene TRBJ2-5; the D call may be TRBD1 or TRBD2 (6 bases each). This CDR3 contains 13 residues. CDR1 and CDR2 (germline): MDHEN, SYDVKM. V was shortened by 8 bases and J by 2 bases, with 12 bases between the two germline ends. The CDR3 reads CASGRGVQETQYF. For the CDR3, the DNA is TGTGCCAGCGGAAGGGGGGTGCAAGAGACCCAGTACTTC.

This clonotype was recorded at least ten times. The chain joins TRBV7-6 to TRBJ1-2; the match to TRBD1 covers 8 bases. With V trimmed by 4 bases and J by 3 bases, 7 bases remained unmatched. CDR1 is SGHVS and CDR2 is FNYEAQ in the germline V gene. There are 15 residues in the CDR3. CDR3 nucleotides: TGTGCCAGCAGCTCCAATCAGGGGGCCGACTATGGCTACACCTTC. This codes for CASSSNQGADYGYTF.

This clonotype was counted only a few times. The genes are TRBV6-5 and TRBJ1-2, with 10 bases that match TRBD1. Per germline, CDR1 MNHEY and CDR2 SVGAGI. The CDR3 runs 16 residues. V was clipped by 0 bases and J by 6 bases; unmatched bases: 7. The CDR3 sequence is CASSYSTTGQGNGYTF. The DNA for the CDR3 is TGTGCCAGCAGTTACTCTACGACGGGACAGGGGAATGGCTACACCTTC.